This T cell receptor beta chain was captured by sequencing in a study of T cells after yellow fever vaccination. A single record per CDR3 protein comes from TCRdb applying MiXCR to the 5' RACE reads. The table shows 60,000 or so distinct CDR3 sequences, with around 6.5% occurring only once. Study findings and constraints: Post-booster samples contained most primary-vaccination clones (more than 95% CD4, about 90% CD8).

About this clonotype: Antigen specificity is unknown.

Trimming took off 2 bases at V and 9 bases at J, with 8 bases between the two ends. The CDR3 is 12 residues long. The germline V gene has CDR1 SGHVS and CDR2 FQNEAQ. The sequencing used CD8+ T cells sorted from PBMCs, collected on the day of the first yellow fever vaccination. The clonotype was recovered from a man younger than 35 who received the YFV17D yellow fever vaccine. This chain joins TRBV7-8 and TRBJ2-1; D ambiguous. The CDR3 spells CASSLTSGEQFF. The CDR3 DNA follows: TGTGCCAGCAGCTTAACGTCCGGTGAGCAGTTCTTC. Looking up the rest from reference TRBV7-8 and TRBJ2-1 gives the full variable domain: GAGVSQSPRYKVAKRGQDVALRCDPISGHVSLFWYQQALGQGPEFLTYFQNEAQLDKSGLPSDRFFAERPEGSVSTLKIQRTQQEDSAVYLCASSLTSGEQFFGPGTRLTVL.